Shown below are 16 T cell receptor beta chains from a single sample sequenced in a study of blood T cell repertoires in COVID-19. Measured with immunoSEQ multiplex PCR; TCRdb has only the in-frame clones, and not every one. This table holds hundreds of thousands of clones, 90% to 95% found once. The sequencing input was PBMCs or T cells enriched from blood (not recorded which). The receptors were gathered from a woman under 30 who had recovered from COVID-19.

The chain uses TRBV5-5 and TRBJ2-7; D may be TRBD1 (6 bases). V shed 2 bases and J shed 1 base, with 10 bases lying between them. Germline CDR1 SGHKS, CDR2 YYEKEE (reference sequence). The CDR3 contains 14 residues. The DNA for the CDR3 is TGTGCCAGCAGCTTCGATGGACAGTCCTACGAGCAGTACTTC. Its translation is CASSFDGQSYEQYF.

The rearrangement uses TRBV7-3 and TRBJ1-1; D is possibly TRBD1 (6 bases). V shed 5 bases and J shed 1 base, with 14 bases lying between them. Germline V gives CDR1 SGHTA, CDR2 FQGTGA. CDR3 length equals 15 residues. CDR3 in DNA: TGTGCCAGCAGCCCAGGCGGGGGGCCGAACACTGAAGCTTTCTTT. Its protein product is CASSPGGGPNTEAFF.

V is TRBV7-9 and J is TRBJ1-1; possible D gene TRBD1, 6 bases. The CDR3 length is 13 residues. The germline gives CDR1 SEHNR, CDR2 FQNEAQ (reference sequence). The V gene lost 3 bases and the J gene lost 4 bases, with 9 bases spanning the gap. The CDR3 DNA follows: TGTGCCAGCAGCTTTCAGGGGAGCACTGAAGCTTTCTTT. This codes for CASSFQGSTEAFF.

V and J are TRBV4-1 and TRBJ2-7; 10 bases map to TRBD1. V lost 3 bases and J lost 7; bases outside the gene matches: 12. CDR3 length: 16 residues. From germline, CDR1 is MGHRA and CDR2 YSYEKL. In DNA form, the CDR3 reads TGCGCCAGCAGCCAGGGGGGACAGGGGCCCTTTGGTGAGCAGTACTTC. Translation: CASSQGGQGPFGEQYF.

Only one count was recorded for this clone. The chain is built from TRBV7-3 and TRBJ1-5; D is perhaps TRBD1 (6 bases). In germline, CDR1 is SGHTA, CDR2 FQGTGA. With 6 bases removed from V and 0 bases from J, the gap between germline ends came to 18 bases. The CDR3 spans 17 residues. The CDR3 bases are TGTGCCAGCAGAGGGAAGGGACACTCCTATAGCAATCAGCCCCAGCATTTT. Protein: CASRGKGHSYSNQPQHF.

The rearrangement links TRBV3-1 (or the pseudogene TRBV3-2) to TRBJ1-3, with D unresolved. Per germline, CDR1 LGHDT and CDR2 YNNKEL (reference sequence). Deletions cut 4 bases from V and 0 bases from J, with 10 bases between. The CDR3 runs 15 residues. The DNA of the CDR3 is TGTGCCAGCAGCCTCTCTCGGGACTCTGGAAACACCATATATTTT. As protein: CASSLSRDSGNTIYF.

This chain links TRBV6-2 or TRBV6-3 with TRBJ2-7, with 9 bases matching TRBD2. The ends lost 6 bases at V and 0 bases at J; junction bases unmatched: 6. The length of the CDR3 is 15 residues. CDR1 and CDR2 from the germline V gene are MNHEY and SVGEGT. In nucleotides, the CDR3 is TGTGCCAGCAGCCCTAGTAGCGGGAGCTCCTACGAGCAGTACTTC. Translated: CASSPSSGSSYEQYF.

The gene calls are TRBV2 and TRBJ1-2; 8 bases line up with TRBD1. Germline CDR1 and CDR2: SNHLY and FYNNEI. This CDR3 spans 13 amino acids. Trimming took 1 base from V and 13 from J; bases not matched to a gene: 8. The CDR3: CASSEGPGQGCTF. For the CDR3, the DNA is TGTGCCAGCAGTGAAGGGCCTGGACAGGGTTGCACCTTC.

The chain is built from TRBV24-1 and TRBJ1-5, with 10 bases that match TRBD1. J gave up 4 bases and V 3 bases, and 5 bases lay outside the gene matches. CDR1 is KGHDR, CDR2 SFDVKD, per germline. The CDR3 consists of 16 residues. CDR3 in amino acids: CATSDPGTGENQPQHF. Written as DNA, the CDR3 is TGTGCCACCAGTGATCCTGGGACAGGGGAGAATCAGCCCCAGCATTTT.

For this clone: This sample also contains other DNA sequences that code for the same CDR3. The chain combines TRBV11-3 with TRBJ1-6; no clear D gene. Germline values: CDR1 SGHNT, CDR2 YENEEA. The V gene lost 1 base and the J gene lost 6 bases, with 4 bases spanning the gap. CDR3 length equals 13 residues. CDR3 coding DNA: TGTGCCAGCAGCTTAGGCGCTAATTCACCCCTCCACTTT. Translated: CASSLGANSPLHF. The variable domain in full, with the rest retrieved from reference TRBV11-3 and TRBJ1-6, is EAGVVQSPRYKIIEKKQPVAFWCNPISGHNTLYWYLQNLGQGPELLIRYENEEAVDDSQLPKDRFSAERLKGVDSTLKIQPAELGDSAVYLCASSLGANSPLHFGNGTRLTVT.

The V gene is TRBV14, the J gene TRBJ1-1; 10 nucleotides agree with TRBD1. The CDR3 runs 16 residues. Germline CDR1 is SGHDN and CDR2 is FVKESK. After removal of 6 bases from V and 1 base from J, the junction contained 8 bases not matched to a gene. DNA of the CDR3: TGTGCCAGCAGTCATCGACAGGGGGCAGGGAACACTGAAGCTTTCTTT. It translates to CASSHRQGAGNTEAFF.

The V call is TRBV5-6, the J call TRBJ1-1; perhaps TRBD1 as D (5 bases). Germline V gene sequence: CDR1 SGHDT, CDR2 YYEEEE. CDR3 size: 12 residues. V was pared by 1 base and J by 6 bases, with 7 bases between. CDR3 coding DNA: TGTGCCAGCAGCTTGTGGGGCGCTGAAGCTTTCTTT. This translates into CASSLWGAEAFF.

This rearrangement joins TRBV19 to TRBJ2-7; 8 bases agree with TRBD2. This CDR3 comprises 13 residues. V lost 6 bases, J lost 6 bases, and 7 bases stayed unmatched. CDR1 and CDR2 (germline): LNHDA, SQIVND (reference sequence). The CDR3, as DNA: TGTGCCAGTAGGGGGAACAGCGGGAGCGAGCAGTACTTC. It specifies CASRGNSGSEQYF.

This chain links TRBV11-2 with TRBJ1-2; TRBD1 is a possible D gene (6 bases). Germline assignment: CDR1 SGHAT and CDR2 FQNNGV. The CDR3 has 15 residues. The germline V and J ends were trimmed by 5 bases and 0 bases, with 13 bases remaining between them. CDR3 DNA sequence: TGTGCCAGCAGCCCAGGACAGTACCCTAACTATGGCTACACCTTC. Amino acids: CASSPGQYPNYGYTF.

The gene calls are TRBV12-3 or TRBV12-4 and TRBJ1-4, with 7 bases that match TRBD1. The V and J ends lost 6 bases and 16 bases, in that order; junction bases with no gene match: 8. The CDR3 is 11 residues long. CDR3 sequence reads: CASSLGQYQFF. The DNA of the CDR3 is TGTGCCAGCAGCCTGGGACAGTATCAGTTTTTT.

This rearrangement joins TRBV7-3 to TRBJ1-1, with a weak D call TRBD1 (5 bases). Germline CDR1 SGHTA, CDR2 FQGTGA. The V and J ends lost 3 bases and 6 bases respectively, with 14 bases between them. The CDR3 totals 14 residues. CDR3 bases: TGTGCCAGCAGCTTCGGCAGGGAGGGGTCTGAAGCTTTCTTT. This gives the protein CASSFGREGSEAFF.